This TCR beta chain was identified in a study of blood T cell repertoires in COVID-19. Assay: immunoSEQ multiplex PCR; the TCRdb copy retains only in-frame clones and omits some. The sample has 200,000 to 250,000 clones; approximately 90% are singletons. The TCR was taken from a man younger than 40 who had recovered from COVID-19. The specimen sequenced was peripheral blood.

The CDR3 spells CASSEGTSGGKEQFF. CDR3 DNA sequence: TGCGCCAGCAGTGAGGGGACTAGCGGGGGGAAAGAGCAGTTCTTC. The chain recombines TRBV10-1 with TRBJ2-1; 15 bases are a match to TRBD2. The V gene's germline CDR1 is WNHNN and CDR2 SYGVQD (reference sequence). CDR3 length equals 15 residues. Trimming removed 2 bases from V and 10 bases from J; junction bases left unmatched: 3.